The sequence of this T cell receptor (beta chain) was determined in a study of a mutant IDH1 vaccine in newly diagnosed glioma. CDR1 KGHSH and CDR2 LQKENI come from the germline V gene. The CDR3 is 13 amino acids. V shed 8 bases, J shed 3 bases, and the junction held 3 bases outside the gene matches. Time point specified: week 11, during vaccination. The investigators gave 300 ug of mutant IDH1 20-mer peptide in each vaccine dose, together with topical imiquimod. Sequencing was performed with immunoSEQ multiplex PCR; in TCRdb, only in-frame clones are kept and a portion is missing. The table records roughly 70,000 clones, roughly 83% of them present only once. This clone was seen more than once but under ten times. Its target is not known.

The origin of this receptor is a woman between 45 and 65 years old with glioma. This chain connects TRBV18 to TRBJ2-7, with 11 positions matching TRBD2. The sequencing here drew on PBMCs, taken from a glioma patient whose treatment included an IDH1 peptide vaccine. CDR3 sequence: CASTLAGGYEQYF. The CDR3 DNA reads as TGTGCCAGCACCCTAGCGGGGGGCTACGAGCAGTACTTC.